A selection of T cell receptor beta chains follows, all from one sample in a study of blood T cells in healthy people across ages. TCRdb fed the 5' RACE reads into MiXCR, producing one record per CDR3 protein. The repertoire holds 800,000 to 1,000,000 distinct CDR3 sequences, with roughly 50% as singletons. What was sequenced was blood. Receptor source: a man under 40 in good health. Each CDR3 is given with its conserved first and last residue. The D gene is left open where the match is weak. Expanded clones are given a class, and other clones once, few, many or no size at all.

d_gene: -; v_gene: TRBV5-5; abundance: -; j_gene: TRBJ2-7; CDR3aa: CASSRWVQSYEQYF; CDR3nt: TGTGCCAGCAGCAGGTGGGTCCAATCCTACGAGCAGTACTTC
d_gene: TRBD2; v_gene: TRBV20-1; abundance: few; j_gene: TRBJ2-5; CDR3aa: CSARTAGGQETQYF; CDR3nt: TGCAGTGCTAGAACTGCGGGGGGGCAAGAGACCCAGTACTTC
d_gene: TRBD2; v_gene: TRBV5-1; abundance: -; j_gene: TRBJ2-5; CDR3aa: CASSFRGTSGEETQYF; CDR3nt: TGCGCCAGCAGCTTTCGCGGGACTAGCGGGGAAGAGACCCAGTACTTC
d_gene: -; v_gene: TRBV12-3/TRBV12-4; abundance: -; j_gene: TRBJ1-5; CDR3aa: CASRNSGTGNQPQHF; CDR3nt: TGTGCCAGCAGGAACTCCGGGACTGGCAATCAGCCCCAGCATTTT
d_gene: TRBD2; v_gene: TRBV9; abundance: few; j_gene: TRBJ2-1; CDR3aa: CASSALAGTSYNEQFF; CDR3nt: TGTGCCAGCAGCGCGTTAGCGGGAACCTCCTACAATGAGCAGTTCTTC
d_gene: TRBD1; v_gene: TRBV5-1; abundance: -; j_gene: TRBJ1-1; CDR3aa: CASASTGAHRTEAFF; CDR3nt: TGCGCCAGCGCGAGTACAGGGGCCCATAGGACTGAAGCTTTCTTT
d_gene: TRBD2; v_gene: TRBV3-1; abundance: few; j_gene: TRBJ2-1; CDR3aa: CASSHGLAGGRGEFF; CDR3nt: TGTGCCAGCAGCCACGGACTAGCGGGGGGGCGGGGGGAGTTCTTC
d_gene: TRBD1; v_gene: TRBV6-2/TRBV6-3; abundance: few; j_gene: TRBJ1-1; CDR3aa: CASTNAGTGDTEAFF; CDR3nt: TGTGCCAGCACCAACGCCGGGACAGGGGACACTGAAGCTTTCTTT
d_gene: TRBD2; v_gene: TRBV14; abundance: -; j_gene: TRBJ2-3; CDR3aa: CASSQLGLAGSDTQYF; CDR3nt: TGTGCCAGCAGCCAACTTGGACTAGCGGGGTCAGATACGCAGTATTTT
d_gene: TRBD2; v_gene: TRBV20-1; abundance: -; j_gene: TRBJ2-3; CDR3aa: CSANQRGTDTQYF; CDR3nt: TGCAGTGCTAATCAGCGGGGAACAGATACGCAGTATTTT
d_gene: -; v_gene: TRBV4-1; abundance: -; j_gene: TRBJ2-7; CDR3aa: CASSQATASTGTYEQYF; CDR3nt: TGCGCCAGCAGCCAGGCTACCGCCTCTACAGGGACCTACGAGCAGTACTTC
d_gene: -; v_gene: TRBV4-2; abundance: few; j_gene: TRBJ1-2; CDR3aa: CASSPSSQPSNYGYTF; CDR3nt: TGTGCCAGCAGCCCGAGTAGTCAACCTTCTAACTATGGCTACACCTTC
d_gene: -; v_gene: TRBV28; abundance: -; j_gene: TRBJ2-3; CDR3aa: CASSFITVPGTDTQYF; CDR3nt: TGTGCCAGCAGTTTCATCACCGTTCCTGGCACAGATACGCAGTATTTT
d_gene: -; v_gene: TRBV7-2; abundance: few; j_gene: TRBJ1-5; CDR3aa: CASSLANQPQHF; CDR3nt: TGTGCCAGCAGCTTAGCCAATCAGCCCCAGCATTTT
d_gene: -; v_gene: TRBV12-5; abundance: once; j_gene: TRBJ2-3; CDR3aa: CASSGGADLTDTQYF; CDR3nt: TGTGCTAGCTCGGGCGGGGCAGATCTCACAGATACGCAGTATTTT
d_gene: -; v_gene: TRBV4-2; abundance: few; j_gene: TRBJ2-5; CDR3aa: CASSQDGLLEETQYF; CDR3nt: TGTGCCAGCAGCCAAGACGGACTCCTGGAAGAGACCCAGTACTTC
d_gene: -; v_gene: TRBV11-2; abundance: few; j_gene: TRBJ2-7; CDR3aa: CASSLDTGHSYEQYF; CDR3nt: TGTGCCAGCAGCTTAGATACGGGCCACTCCTACGAGCAGTACTTC
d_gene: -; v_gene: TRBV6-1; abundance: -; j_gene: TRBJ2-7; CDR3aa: CASRVLYEQYF; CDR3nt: TGTGCCAGCAGAGTCCTCTACGAGCAGTACTTC
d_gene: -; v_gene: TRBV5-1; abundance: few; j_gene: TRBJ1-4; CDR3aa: CASSGTSTNEKLFF; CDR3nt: TGCGCCAGCAGCGGGACTTCAACTAATGAAAAACTGTTTTTT
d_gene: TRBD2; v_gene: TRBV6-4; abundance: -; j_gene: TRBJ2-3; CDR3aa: CASTEGVGGSTDTQYF; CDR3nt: TGTGCCAGCACCGAAGGAGTGGGGGGGAGCACAGATACGCAGTATTTT
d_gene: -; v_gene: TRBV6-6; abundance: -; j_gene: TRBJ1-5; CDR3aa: CASTTGALPQHF; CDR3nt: TGTGCCAGCACTACCGGAGCGCTTCCCCAGCATTTT
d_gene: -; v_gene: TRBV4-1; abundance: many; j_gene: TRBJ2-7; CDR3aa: CASSLSVLGRYEQYF; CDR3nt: TGCGCCAGCAGCCTGAGCGTACTCGGACGCTACGAGCAGTACTTC
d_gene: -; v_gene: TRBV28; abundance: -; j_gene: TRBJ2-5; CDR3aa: CASRPIRAPQYF; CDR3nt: TGTGCCAGCAGACCCATACGGGCTCCCCAGTACTTC
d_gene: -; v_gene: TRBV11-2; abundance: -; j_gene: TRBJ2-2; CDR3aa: CASGLEPGAGELFF; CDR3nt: TGTGCCAGCGGACTCGAGCCCGGGGCCGGGGAGCTGTTTTTT
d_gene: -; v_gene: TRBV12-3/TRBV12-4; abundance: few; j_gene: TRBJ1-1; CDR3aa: CASSFFTGGNTEAFF; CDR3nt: TGTGCCAGCAGTTTTTTTACGGGAGGAAACACTGAAGCTTTCTTT
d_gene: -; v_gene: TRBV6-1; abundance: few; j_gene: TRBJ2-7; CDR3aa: CASSERVAGSSYEQYF; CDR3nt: TGTGCCAGCAGTGAAAGGGTCGCGGGGAGCTCCTACGAGCAGTACTTC
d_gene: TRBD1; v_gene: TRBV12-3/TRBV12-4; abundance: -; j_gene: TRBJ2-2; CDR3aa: CATRDRTNTGKLFF; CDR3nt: TGTGCCACCAGGGACAGGACGAACACCGGGAAGCTGTTTTTT
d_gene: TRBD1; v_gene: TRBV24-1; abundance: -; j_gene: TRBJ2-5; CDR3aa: CATSDRTGGKETQYF; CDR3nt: TGTGCCACCAGTGACCGGACAGGGGGAAAAGAGACCCAGTACTTC
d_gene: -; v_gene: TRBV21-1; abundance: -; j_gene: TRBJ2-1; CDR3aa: CASSKPCSSVSYNEQFF; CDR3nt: TGTGCCAGCAGCAAGCCCTGCAGTAGCGTGTCGTACAATGAGCAGTTCTTC
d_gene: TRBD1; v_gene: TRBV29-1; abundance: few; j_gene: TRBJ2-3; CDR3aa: CSVAGTVTDTQYF; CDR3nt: TGCAGCGTGGCTGGGACAGTCACAGATACGCAGTATTTT
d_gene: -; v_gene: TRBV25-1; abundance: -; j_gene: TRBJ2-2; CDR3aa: CASSADLRQAYMNTGELFF; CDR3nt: TGTGCCAGCAGTGCCGACCTACGACAGGCTTACATGAACACCGGGGAGCTGTTTTTT
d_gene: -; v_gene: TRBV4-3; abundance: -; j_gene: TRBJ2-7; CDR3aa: CASSQDPGQHYEQYF; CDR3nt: TGCGCCAGCAGCCAAGATCCAGGACAGCATTACGAGCAGTACTTC
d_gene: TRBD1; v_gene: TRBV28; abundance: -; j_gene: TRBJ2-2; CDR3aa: CASSSGLGTGHTGELFF; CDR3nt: TGTGCCAGCAGCTCCGGATTAGGGACAGGGCACACCGGGGAGCTGTTTTTT
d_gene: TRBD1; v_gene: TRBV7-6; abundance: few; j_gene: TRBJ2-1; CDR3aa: CASRPEGASYNEQFF; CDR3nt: TGTGCCAGCAGACCCGAGGGGGCGTCCTACAATGAGCAGTTCTTC
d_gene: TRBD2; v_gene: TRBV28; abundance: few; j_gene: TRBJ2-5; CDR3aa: CASSLVLAGGPFEETQYF; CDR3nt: TGTGCCAGCAGTTTAGTCCTAGCGGGGGGGCCATTTGAAGAGACCCAGTACTTC
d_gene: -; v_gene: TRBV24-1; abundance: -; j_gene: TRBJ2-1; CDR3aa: CATSERWNEQFF; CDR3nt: TGTGCCACCAGTGAGCGTTGGAATGAGCAGTTCTTC
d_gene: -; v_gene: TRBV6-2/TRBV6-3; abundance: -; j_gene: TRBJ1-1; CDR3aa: CASTHAGGEETEAFF; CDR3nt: TGTGCCAGCACCCACGCCGGGGGGGAGGAGACTGAAGCTTTCTTT
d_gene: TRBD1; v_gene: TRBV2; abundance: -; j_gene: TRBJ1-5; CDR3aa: CASSENQGAGQPQHF; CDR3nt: TGTGCCAGCAGTGAAAATCAGGGGGCAGGTCAGCCCCAGCATTTT
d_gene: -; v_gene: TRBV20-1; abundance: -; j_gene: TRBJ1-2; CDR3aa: CSASVEGNYGYTF; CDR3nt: TGCAGTGCTAGTGTAGAAGGGAACTATGGCTACACCTTC
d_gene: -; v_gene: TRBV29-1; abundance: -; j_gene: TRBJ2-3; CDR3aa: CTFRQEVFTDTQYF; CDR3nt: TGCACCTTCCGACAGGAGGTTTTCACAGATACGCAGTATTTT
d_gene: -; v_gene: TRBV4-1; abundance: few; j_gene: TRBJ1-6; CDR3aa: CASSQDNRAGSPLHF; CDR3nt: TGCGCCAGCAGCCAAGATAACAGGGCCGGTTCACCCCTCCACTTT
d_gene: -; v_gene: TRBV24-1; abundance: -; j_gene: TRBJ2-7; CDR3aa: CATSDQQTGWRDEQYF; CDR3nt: TGTGCCACCAGTGACCAGCAAACAGGGTGGCGGGATGAGCAGTACTTC
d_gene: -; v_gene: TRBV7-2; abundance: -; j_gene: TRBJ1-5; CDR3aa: CASSLDLSGQPQHF; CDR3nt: TGTGCCAGCAGCTTAGATCTTTCTGGCCAGCCCCAGCATTTT
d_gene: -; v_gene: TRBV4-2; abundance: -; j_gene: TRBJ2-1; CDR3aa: CASSQDQGGTSYNEQFF; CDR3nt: TGTGCCAGCAGCCAAGATCAAGGGGGGACCTCCTACAATGAGCAGTTCTTC
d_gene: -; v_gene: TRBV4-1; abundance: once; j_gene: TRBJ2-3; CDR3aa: CASSLSQGWTDTQYF; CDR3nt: TGCGCCAGCAGCCTTTCCCAGGGGTGGACAGATACGCAGTATTTT
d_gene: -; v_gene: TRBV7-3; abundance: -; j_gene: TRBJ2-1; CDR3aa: CASSLTSASVHEQFF; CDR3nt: TGTGCCAGCAGCTTAACTTCTGCCAGTGTGCATGAGCAGTTCTTC
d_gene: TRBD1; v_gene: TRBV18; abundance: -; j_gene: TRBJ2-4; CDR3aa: CASSPGQGARHIQYF; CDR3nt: TGTGCCAGCTCACCTGGACAGGGGGCGAGGCACATTCAGTACTTC
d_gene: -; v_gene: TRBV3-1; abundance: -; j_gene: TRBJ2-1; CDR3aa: CASRVSGGRINEQFF; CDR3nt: TGTGCCAGCAGGGTCTCAGGAGGCCGGATCAATGAGCAGTTCTTC
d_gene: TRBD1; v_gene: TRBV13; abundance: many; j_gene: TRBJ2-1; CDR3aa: CASSPAGTGYNEQFF; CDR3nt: TGCGCCAGCAGCCCAGCGGGGACAGGGTACAATGAGCAGTTCTTC
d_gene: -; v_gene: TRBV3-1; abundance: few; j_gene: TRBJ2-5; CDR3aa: CASSQDEGRQETQYF; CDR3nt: TGTGCCAGCAGCCAAGATGAGGGGAGACAAGAGACCCAGTACTTC